The present entry profiles one TCR beta chain with its context. This record belongs to a study of blood T cell repertoires in COVID-19. Study context: Material from acute and convalescent COVID-19 was sourced from the United States, Italy and Spain.

J lost 9 bases, V lost 1 base, and 3 bases had no gene match. The CDR3 runs to 15 residues. Germline CDR1 reads KGHDR; CDR2 reads SFDVKD. In the authors' workflow: Amplifying reference gene primers gave estimates of nucleated cell counts. Repertoires were generated with immunoSEQ multiplex PCR, while TCRdb's copy carries only in-frame clones and drops some. The V and J calls and the clone size are those of that table, but D and trimming were determined from the DNA. The repertoire holds roughly 130,000 clones, with less than 90% as singletons. The receptor's source is a man aged 30-40 years with COVID-19, enrolled during active disease. Specimen: peripheral blood. V gene TRBV24-1 combines with J gene TRBJ2-1; TRBD2 matches 12 bases. CDR3 sequence reads: CATSDFGLAGSEQFF. CDR3 bases: TGTGCCACCAGTGATTTCGGACTAGCGGGATCTGAGCAGTTCTTC.